The subject of this entry is one TCR beta chain. This sample was included in a study of blood T cell repertoires in COVID-19. Across the study: Samples representing acute and convalescent COVID-19 were sourced from the United States, Italy and Spain.

Data came from immunoSEQ multiplex PCR; TCRdb stores just in-frame clones and leaves some out. The sample shows approximately 670,000 clones, 85% to 90% of them seen only once. V was cut by 4 bases and J by 8 bases, with 14 bases left in between. CDR3 length: 13 residues. Germline CDR1 is SGHAT and CDR2 is FQNNGV. The receptor comes from a woman aged 18-35 years with acute or convalescent COVID-19. The chain carries TRBV11-2 and TRBJ1-1; maybe TRBD1 (5 bases). Sequenced material: peripheral blood. The CDR3 DNA reads as TGTGCCAGCAGCTCCCTCGGGCAGGGCGAAGCTTTCTTT. Encoded protein: CASSSLGQGEAFF.